The T cell receptor beta chain under discussion was sequenced for a study of blood T cell repertoires in COVID-19. Seattle enrolled patients during active infection and tracked them longitudinally. The authors' processing: Researchers report that nucleated cell counts were estimated from reference gene primer amplification. The assay was immunoSEQ multiplex PCR, and TCRdb's table has in-frame clones only and misses some. V and J calls and clone size are as listed in that table; D and trimming were resolved from the DNA. The table has 400,000 or so clones, 70% to 90% seen once; the top ten hold around 0.92%. V was clipped by 4 bases and J by 1 base, with 7 bases between them. Germline loops: CDR1 MGHRA, CDR2 YSYEKL. This CDR3 spans 13 amino acids.

The TCR originated in a man in his late teens or twenties with COVID-19, enrolled during active disease. The sequenced sample consisted of peripheral blood. The V call is TRBV4-1, the J call TRBJ1-1; no firm D call. This chain's CDR3 is CASSREGNTEAFF. As DNA, the CDR3 is TGCGCCAGCAGCCGGGAGGGGAACACTGAAGCTTTCTTT.